This T cell receptor beta chain stems from a study of CXCR3-negative and CXCR3-positive naive CD8 T cells. The study's findings and limits: The study found more hydrophobic TRB CDR3s in CXCR3-positive naive cells than in CXCR3-negative naive cells.

Libraries were UMI-labeled 5' RACE TRB cDNA. TCRdb re-analyzed the 5' RACE reads; it lists each CDR3 protein once, without DNA. This sample's table reports 65,000 to 75,000 distinct CDR3 sequences. As regards this clonotype: Its antigen is undetermined.

Germline loops: CDR1 LGHNA, CDR2 YNFKEQ. The CDR3 is made up of 16 amino acids. The sample consisted of naive CXCR3+ CD8+ T cells from blood. The subset is: CD45RO-CCR7+CD27+CD95- naive CD8+ T cells expressing CXCR3 (TNR3+). The V gene is TRBV4-2, the J gene TRBJ2-7; TCRdb calls TRBD2, which cannot be checked without DNA. The origin of this receptor is a human donor in good health. Some clones in this sample may be carry-over from other donors' samples. CDR3 sequence reads: CASSLLGGGEYDEQYF.